The 24 T cell receptor beta chains below were found in one sample sequenced in a study of blood T cells in healthy people across ages. A second PCR, run for roughly 7 to 12 cycles, used a sample-barcoded 5' primer plus a J-beta primer mix. Using its own MiXCR run on the 5' RACE reads, TCRdb lists one record per CDR3 protein. The table records about 720,000 distinct CDR3 sequences, 22% of them present only once. Sequencing was done on a sample of blood. Receptors were obtained from a man between 65 and 85 years old in good health.

The J gene is TRBJ2-7, the V gene TRBV5-1; 7 nucleotides agree with TRBD1. Trimming cost V 0 bases and J 5 bases; bases outside gene matches: 5. Germline V gives CDR1 SGHRS, CDR2 YFSETQ. This CDR3 region has 14 residues. CDR3 protein: CASSLVTGSDEQYF. CDR3 in DNA: TGCGCCAGCAGCTTGGTGACAGGGAGCGACGAGCAGTACTTC.

The V call is TRBV7-6, the J call TRBJ2-5; TRBD1 agrees at 10 bases. CDR1 is SGHVS and CDR2 is FNYEAQ in the germline V gene. Unmatched junction bases numbered 9, after V lost 7 bases and J lost 4 bases. This CDR3 is 15 amino acids long. The CDR3 bases are TGTGCCAGCATCAAAGCGACAGGGGGCTCAGAGACCCAGTACTTC. This gives the protein CASIKATGGSETQYF.

J is TRBJ1-2 and V is TRBV6-2 or TRBV6-3, with D unresolved. The CDR3 has 15 amino acids. The ends were cut back, 6 bases at V and 8 bases at J, with 22 bases in the middle. The V gene's germline CDR1 is MNHEY and CDR2 SVGEGT. CDR3 loop: CASSLIQYAVYGYTF. CDR3 DNA: TGTGCCAGCAGCCTAATTCAGTACGCAGTCTACGGCTACACCTTC.

J is TRBJ2-1 and V is TRBV9, with 9 bases identical to TRBD2. With V trimmed by 0 bases and J by 5 bases, 3 bases remained unmatched. Looked up from germline, CDR1 is SGDLS and CDR2 is YYNGEE. The CDR3 spans 15 residues. The CDR3 here is CASSVAGLANNEQFF. The CDR3 coding sequence is TGTGCCAGCAGCGTAGCTGGACTAGCGAACAATGAGCAGTTCTTC.

CDR3 sequence (DNA): TGCGCCAGCAGCTCGCCCCACAGGGCACATCAGCCCCAGCATTTT. Its translation is CASSSPHRAHQPQHF. The chain recombines TRBV5-1 with TRBJ1-5; possible D gene TRBD1, 6 bases. The V gene lost 3 bases and the J gene lost 5 bases, with 15 bases spanning the gap. The CDR3 spans 15 residues. From germline, CDR1 is SGHRS and CDR2 YFSETQ.

The chain is built from TRBV29-1 and TRBJ2-3; possibly TRBD1 for D (6 bases). The germline gives CDR1 SQVTM, CDR2 ANQGSEA. Between the trimmed V and J ends, which lost 4 bases and 6 bases, there was a span of 14 bases. The CDR3 is made up of 13 amino acids. CDR3: CSVGQGLGDTQYF. The CDR3 DNA reads TGCAGCGTTGGGCAGGGGCTCGGGGATACGCAGTATTTT.

This clonotype was observed a handful of times. The CDR3 nucleotides read TGTGCCAGCAGCTTAGCGAACTCAGGGCATGTCAAAAACATTCAGTACTTC. Amino acids: CASSLANSGHVKNIQYF. The chain combines TRBV7-9 with TRBJ2-4; possibly TRBD1 for D (5 bases). Germline V lookup: CDR1 SEHNR, CDR2 FQNEAQ (reference sequence). This CDR3 contains 17 residues. The V and J ends lost 0 bases and 3 bases respectively, with 15 bases between them.

The gene calls are TRBV29-1 and TRBJ2-5, with D perhaps TRBD2 (5 bases). Trimming shortened V by 7 bases and J by 4 bases, and 19 bases separated the two germline ends. The CDR3 loop spans 14 amino acids. Germline CDR1 is SQVTM and CDR2 is ANQGSEA. The DNA of the CDR3 is TGCAGCGCCGGAACGGGGAACGTCGGAGAGACCCAGTACTTC. This codes for CSAGTGNVGETQYF.

The chain recombines TRBV4-3 with TRBJ1-4, with 9 bases aligning to TRBD1. Per germline, CDR1 LGHNA and CDR2 YSLEER. The CDR3 runs to 13 residues. The ends lost 5 bases at V and 10 bases at J; junction bases unmatched: 5. CDR3 protein: CASSWTGDRKLFF. Written as DNA, the CDR3 is TGCGCCAGCAGCTGGACAGGGGATAGAAAACTGTTTTTT.

This clonotype was counted a few times. The rearrangement links TRBV10-2 to TRBJ2-7; 7 bases agree with TRBD1. Looked up from germline, CDR1 is WSHSY and CDR2 is SAAADI. CDR3 length: 13 amino acids. Unmatched junction bases numbered 9, after V lost 6 bases and J lost 7 bases. CDR3 nucleotide sequence: TGCGCCAGCAGCTGGGACAGTACCTTTGAGCAGTACTTC. Translation: CASSWDSTFEQYF.

The chain employs TRBV5-1 and TRBJ2-1; 8 nucleotides agree with TRBD1. Germline-derived CDR1 and CDR2 are SGHRS and YFSETQ. Trimming took 3 bases from V and 2 from J; bases not matched to a gene: 4. The CDR3 contains 15 residues. The DNA for the CDR3 is TGCGCCAGCAGCTACAGGGGGACGACCTACAATGAGCAGTTCTTC. This gives the protein CASSYRGTTYNEQFF.

This clonotype turned up a few times. The V gene is TRBV6-6, the J gene TRBJ2-3; the D gene is possibly TRBD2 (5 bases). V was pared by 7 bases and J by 4 bases, with 18 bases between. The germline V gene encodes CDR1 MNHNY and CDR2 SVGAGI (reference sequence). The CDR3 extends over 15 amino acids. The CDR3 spells CASTQLDVLPDTQYF. The DNA of the CDR3 is TGTGCCAGCACCCAACTAGACGTGTTGCCAGATACGCAGTATTTT.

The CDR3 loop reads CSARRGGDYGYTF. CDR3 coding DNA: TGCAGTGCTAGGAGAGGGGGCGACTATGGCTACACCTTC. The chain has TRBV20-1 and TRBJ1-2, with 7 bases aligning to TRBD1. V dropped 3 bases and J dropped 3; count of bases not matched to a gene: 4. The CDR3 contains 13 residues. Germline-derived CDR1 and CDR2 are DFQATT and SNEGSKA (reference sequence).

This clonotype occurred a few times. CDR3 sequence (DNA): TGCGCCAGCAGCTCAACTAGCGGGGGTTCAGATACGCAGTATTTT. This encodes CASSSTSGGSDTQYF. This sequence joins TRBV5-1 and TRBJ2-3; 11 bases match TRBD2. Germline V gene sequence: CDR1 SGHRS, CDR2 YFSETQ. V lost 3 bases, J lost 4 bases, and 4 bases stayed unmatched. The CDR3 has 15 residues. The variable domain in full, completed from reference TRBV5-1 and TRBJ2-3, reads KAGVTQTPRYLIKTRGQQVTLSCSPISGHRSVSWYQQTPGQGLQFLFEYFSETQRNKGNFPGRFSGRQFSNSRSEMNVSTLELGDSALYLCASSSTSGGSDTQYFGPGTRLTVL.

The chain employs TRBV29-1 and TRBJ1-1; tentative D call: TRBD1 (5 bases). Germline-derived CDR1 and CDR2 are SQVTM and ANQGSEA. V was clipped by 8 bases and J by 1 base, with 14 bases between them. The CDR3 covers 13 residues. CDR3 bases: TGCAGCTCCCGGGGCACCAGGAACACTGAAGCTTTCTTT. Protein: CSSRGTRNTEAFF.

This clonotype was observed a few times. This sequence joins TRBV29-1 and TRBJ1-1; D is uncertain. V lost 0 bases and J 11 bases, leaving 13 bases between the germline ends. This CDR3 has 12 amino acids. CDR1 is SQVTM and CDR2 is ANQGSEA in the germline V gene. The CDR3 coding sequence is TGCAGCGTTGAAGAGCTGTCCGCCTGGGCTTTCTTT. Its protein is CSVEELSAWAFF.

This clonotype was seen repeatedly, ten times or more. V usage is TRBV28 and J usage is TRBJ2-7; either TRBD1 or TRBD2 may supply D (5 bases each). This CDR3 contains 15 residues. Germline loops: CDR1 MDHEN, CDR2 SYDVKM. The V end lost 0 bases, the J end lost 2 bases, and 11 bases lay between the germline ends. For the CDR3, the DNA is TGTGCCAGCAGTTTATGGGGGGACGGGACCTACGAGCAGTACGTC. Protein product: CASSLWGDGTYEQYV.

This clonotype was recorded a few times. The gene calls are TRBV10-3 and TRBJ2-5, with D hard to call. The DNA matches TRBJ2-1 better at its end, which makes the J call doubtful. The CDR3 contains 13 residues. From germline, CDR1 is ENHRY and CDR2 SYGVKD. Written as DNA, the CDR3 is TGTGCCATCAGTGAGTCTGGGGTCAATGAGCAGTTCTTC. It yields the protein CAISESGVNEQFF.

This clonotype was recorded at least ten times. The gene calls are TRBV6-1 and TRBJ2-1, with 8 bases that match TRBD2. The CDR3 spans 14 residues. V shed 2 bases and J 3 bases; nucleotides not matched to a gene: 0. CDR1 is MNHNS and CDR2 is SASEGT in the germline V gene. The CDR3 spells CASSESGGYNEQFF. The CDR3 nucleotides are TGTGCCAGCAGTGAAAGCGGGGGCTACAATGAGCAGTTCTTC.

The V call is TRBV7-6, the J call TRBJ2-1; 9 bases are a match to TRBD1. Trimming took 5 bases from V and 5 from J; bases not matched to a gene: 10. The CDR3 runs 16 residues. Germline CDR1 and CDR2: SGHVS and FNYEAQ. The CDR3 loop is CASSPSRTGEDNEQFF. Written as DNA, the CDR3 is TGTGCCAGCAGCCCCTCACGGACAGGGGAAGACAATGAGCAGTTCTTC.

The sample holds a few counts of this clonotype. The V and J genes are TRBV11-2 and TRBJ1-2; TRBD1 is a possible D gene (5 bases). The CDR3 is 14 amino acids. Between the trimmed V and J ends, which lost 1 base and 5 bases, there was a span of 11 bases. CDR1 and CDR2 from the germline V gene are SGHAT and FQNNGV. The CDR3 region is CASSLVRDRYGYTF. In DNA, the CDR3 is TGTGCCAGCAGCTTAGTCAGGGACCGGTATGGCTACACCTTC.

Only a few counts were recorded for this clonotype. A junction end diverges from the germline sequence, so it may reflect a read error. The genes are TRBV11-2 and TRBJ2-3; perhaps D is TRBD1 or TRBD2 (5 bases each). The germline V gene encodes CDR1 SGHAT and CDR2 FQNNGV. This CDR3 spans 12 amino acids. The CDR3 protein is CASSLDGAGKCF. CDR3 nucleotides: TGTGCCAGCAGCTTAGACGGGGCAGGGAAGTGTTTT. Full variable domain (remainder filled in from reference TRBV11-2 and TRBJ2-3): EAGVAQSPRYKIIEKRQSVAFWCNPISGHATLYWYQQILGQGPKLLIQFQNNGVVDDSQLPKDRFSAERLKGVDSTLKIQPAKLEDSAVYLCASSLDGAGKCFGPGTRLTVL.

This clonotype showed up just a few times. V and J are TRBV6-2 or TRBV6-3 and TRBJ2-1, with no clear D. V lost 1 base and J 0 bases, leaving 7 bases between the germline ends. Germline CDR1 reads MNHEY; CDR2 reads SVGEGT. The CDR3 consists of 15 residues. The CDR3 region is CASSYYSPSYNEQFF. The DNA for the CDR3 is TGTGCCAGCAGTTACTATAGCCCCTCCTACAATGAGCAGTTCTTC.

This clonotype was detected only a few times. The genes are TRBV7-2 and TRBJ2-1, with D unresolved. The CDR3 is 12 residues long. The V and J ends lost 7 bases and 3 bases respectively, with 7 bases between them. Germline V CDR1 and CDR2: SGHTA, FQGNSA. The chain's CDR3 is CASTSLYNEQFF. DNA of the CDR3: TGTGCCAGCACGTCGCTCTACAATGAGCAGTTCTTC.